Below are 9 T cell receptor beta chains sequenced from a single sample in a study of T cells in localized non-small cell lung cancer. Data came from immunoSEQ multiplex PCR; TCRdb stores just in-frame clones and leaves some out. This table holds roughly 26,000 clones, 81% found once. The source was peripheral blood, collected before any cancer treatment. These receptor sequences come from a man between 40 and 69 years old with stage III squamous cell lung carcinoma.

The J gene is TRBJ2-7, the V gene TRBV7-8, with TRBD1 matching over 11 bases. Trimming took 11 bases from V and 1 from J; bases not matched to a gene: 10. Germline CDR1 reads SGHVS; CDR2 reads FQNEAQ. This CDR3 has 15 amino acids. Written as DNA, the CDR3 is TGTGCCGCAATTAGAGGGACAGGGGGATCCTACGAGCAGTACTTC. It yields the protein CAAIRGTGGSYEQYF.

Only one count was recorded for this clone. V gene TRBV30 combines with J gene TRBJ1-2; no definite D call. The germline CDR1 and CDR2 sequences are GTSNPN and SVGIG (reference sequence). This CDR3 comprises 13 residues. V lost 2 bases, J lost 4 bases, and 11 bases lay in between. DNA for the CDR3: TGTGCCTGGAGTACTGGATACGGCTATGGCTACACCTTC. It codes for CAWSTGYGYGYTF.

This clone appeared once. The chain links TRBV5-8 to TRBJ2-3; no definite D call. Trimming shortened V by 7 bases and J by 5 bases, and 11 bases separated the two germline ends. This CDR3 has 12 amino acids. Germline CDR1 and CDR2: SGHTS and YDEGEE. The CDR3 is CASLASGDTQYF. In DNA form, the CDR3 reads TGTGCCAGCCTTGCTTCGGGAGATACGCAGTATTTT.

This clone came up a few times. V gene TRBV7-2 combines with J gene TRBJ2-1, with a weak D call TRBD2 (6 bases). This CDR3 has 13 residues. Germline V CDR1 and CDR2: SGHTA, FQGNSA. V was clipped by 4 bases and J by 6 bases, with 10 bases between them. The CDR3 bases are TGTGCCAGCAGCTCTACCGGGGGCAATGAGCAGTTCTTC. Encoded protein: CASSSTGGNEQFF.

The genes are TRBV28 and TRBJ2-7; 7 bases fit TRBD1. CDR1 and CDR2 from the germline V gene are MDHEN and SYDVKM. With 6 bases clipped from V and 7 bases from J, the junction kept 15 bases outside the gene matches. CDR3 size: 15 residues. The CDR3 DNA sequence: TGTGCCAGCAGGTCTTCAGAGACAGGGATAGAAGAGCAGTACTTC. This sequence encodes CASRSSETGIEEQYF.

The chain combines TRBV19 with TRBJ1-2, with 8 nucleotides matching TRBD1. This CDR3 is 15 amino acids long. After removal of 7 bases from V and 1 base from J, the junction contained 8 bases not matched to a gene. Germline V gene data show CDR1 as LNHDA and CDR2 as SQIVND (reference sequence). The DNA for the CDR3 is TGTGCCAGTACCCATCCAGGGGGCCTTAACTATGGCTACACCTTC. Translation gives CASTHPGGLNYGYTF.

The J gene is TRBJ1-6, the V gene TRBV2, with TRBD1 identical over 8 bases. The CDR3 covers 14 residues. Trimming removed 3 bases from V and 8 bases from J; junction bases left unmatched: 3. Germline V gene data show CDR1 as SNHLY and CDR2 as FYNNEI. The chain's CDR3 is CASSDGRGHSPLHF. Written as DNA, the CDR3 is TGTGCCAGCAGTGACGGCAGGGGGCATTCACCCCTCCACTTT.

The genes are TRBV6-5 and TRBJ1-4, with no clear D. Germline-derived CDR1 and CDR2 are MNHEY and SVGAGI. This CDR3 contains 11 residues. Between the trimmed V and J ends, which lost 6 bases and 8 bases, there was a span of 7 bases. CDR3 protein: CASRWGEKLFF. As DNA, the CDR3 is TGTGCCAGCAGGTGGGGAGAAAAACTGTTTTTT.

The V gene is TRBV7-6, the J gene TRBJ2-5; D is undetermined. Per the germline V gene, CDR1 is SGHVS and CDR2 is FNYEAQ. The CDR3 totals 13 residues. V lost 1 base to trimming and J lost 5 bases, with 8 bases between them. CDR3 nucleotides: TGTGCCAGCAGCTTAGAGTTCCACGAGACCCAGTACTTC. Its protein is CASSLEFHETQYF.